This T cell receptor (beta chain) comes out of a study of cytomegalovirus exposure and HLA in healthy donors. PCR was performed using 60 Vbeta and 13 Jbeta primers. Produced via immunoSEQ multiplex PCR; TCRdb's table is partial and in-frame only. This sample has 85,000 to 100,000 clones; around four fifths occur once, and the top ten carry roughly 7.1%. This clone was recorded a few times. Germline-derived CDR1 and CDR2 are SGHVS and FQNEAQ. CDR3 length: 15 residues. Trimming at V came to 4 bases and at J to 4 bases, leaving 6 bases not matched to a gene. The specimen was PBMCs. The rearrangement links TRBV7-8 to TRBJ1-2, with 10 bases fitting TRBD1. This sequence was found in a man between 40 and 49 years old in good health and CMV-seropositive. The CDR3 nucleotides read TGTGCCAGCAGCTCCCGGGACAGGGGCTCCTATGGCTACACCTTC. Encoded protein: CASSSRDRGSYGYTF.